This entry lists 28 T cell receptor beta chains sequenced from one sample in a study of OX40 agonist ivuxolimab in advanced cancers. Sequenced by immunoSEQ multiplex PCR; TCRdb stores in-frame clones only, minus some. The sample gives approximately 120,000 clones, 92% of which show up once; approximately 0.81% is in the top ten. The material was CD4+ or CD8+ T cells sorted from blood, obtained in a trial of the OX40 agonist ivuxolimab. Receptors were obtained from an adult with an advanced solid tumor such as melanoma, head and neck, liver or kidney cancer.

The CDR3 loop reads CASSLVSTDLLFF. The CDR3 DNA reads TGTGCCAGCAGCTTAGTAAGCACAGACTTACTGTTTTTT. The genes are TRBV7-9 and TRBJ1-4; D ambiguous. The CDR3 extends over 13 amino acids. Germline loops: CDR1 SEHNR, CDR2 FQNEAQ (reference sequence). Trimming took off 1 base at V and 13 bases at J, with 13 bases between the two ends. Supplemented by reference TRBV7-9 and TRBJ1-4, the full variable domain reads DTGVSQNPRHKITKRGQNVTFRCDPISEHNRLYWYRQTLGQGPEFLTYFQNEAQLEKSRLLSDRFSAERPKGSFSTLEIQRTEQGDSAMYLCASSLVSTDLLFFGSGTQLSVL.

The chain joins TRBV7-6 to TRBJ2-1; TRBD1 or TRBD2 may be the D gene (6 bases each). The germline V gene encodes CDR1 SGHVS and CDR2 FNYEAQ. Deletions cut 5 bases from V and 5 bases from J, with 19 bases between. The CDR3 consists of 16 residues. The CDR3 region has the DNA TGTGCCAGCAGCCCCGTAGGGGGACTTGGTCACAATGAGCAGTTCTTC. Protein product: CASSPVGGLGHNEQFF.

The genes are TRBV19 and TRBJ1-1; weak D call: TRBD1 (6 bases). Trimming stripped 3 bases from V and 4 bases from J, with 12 bases between. Germline V gene data show CDR1 as LNHDA and CDR2 as SQIVND (reference sequence). This CDR3 contains 14 residues. CDR3 coding DNA: TGTGCCAGTAGTATTTACAGGGACGGCACTGAAGCTTTCTTT. Protein: CASSIYRDGTEAFF.

As concerns this clone: The same CDR3 can be traced to other DNA sequences in this sample. The chain uses TRBV18 and TRBJ1-1, with unresolved D. The CDR3 is 14 amino acids. V gave up 6 bases and J gave up 1 base, with 12 bases separating them. CDR1 is KGHSH, CDR2 LQKENI, per germline. CDR3 DNA sequence: TGTGCCAGCTCCCCGACGAGTGGGAACACTGAAGCTTTCTTT. Its translation is CASSPTSGNTEAFF.

This clone has a handful of counts. CDR3 in amino acids: CASAGGQGYEQYF. As DNA, the CDR3 is TGTGCCAGCGCAGGGGGCCAGGGGTACGAGCAGTACTTC. V and J are TRBV7-3 and TRBJ2-7, with 8 bases lining up with TRBD1. The V segment lost 8 bases and the J segment 4 bases; nucleotides outside the gene matches: 7. Germline loops: CDR1 SGHTA, CDR2 FQGTGA. The CDR3 is made up of 13 amino acids. Full variable domain (outside the CDR3, taken from reference TRBV7-3 and TRBJ2-7): GAGVSQTPSNKVTEKGKYVELRCDPISGHTALYWYRQSLGQGPEFLIYFQGTGAADDSGLPNDRFFAVRPEGSVSTLKIQRTERGDSAVYLCASAGGQGYEQYFGPGTRLTVT.

This clone was observed once. This chain links TRBV27 with TRBJ1-2; 10 nucleotides line up with TRBD1. This CDR3 is built from 16 residues. Germline trimming cut 6 bases from V and 0 bases from J; bases unmatched to any gene: 7. The V gene's germline CDR1 is MNHEY and CDR2 SMNVEV (reference sequence). The CDR3: CASRRGQGITNYGYTF. The DNA of the CDR3 is TGTGCCAGCAGACGGGGACAGGGGATTACTAACTATGGCTACACCTTC.

This clone was counted a single time. J is TRBJ1-5 and V is TRBV19; D gene unclear. Deletions cut 9 bases from V and 3 bases from J, with 12 bases between. CDR1 is LNHDA, CDR2 SQIVND, per germline (reference sequence). The CDR3 covers 13 residues. CDR3 bases: TGTGCCAGGCCTTCCCAGACCAATCAGCCCCAGCATTTT. As protein: CARPSQTNQPQHF.

This rearrangement joins TRBV30 to TRBJ1-1, with TRBD1 as a possible D gene (5 bases). The CDR3 has 13 residues. Looked up from germline, CDR1 is GTSNPN and CDR2 is SVGIG (reference sequence). Deletions cut 4 bases from V and 11 bases from J, with 20 bases between. The CDR3: CAWTGFRDPDAFF. The CDR3 DNA follows: TGTGCCTGGACGGGTTTCAGGGACCCAGACGCTTTCTTT.

The chain couples TRBV6-1 to TRBJ1-3; no clear D. From germline, CDR1 is MNHNS and CDR2 SASEGT. V was shortened by 4 bases and J by 4 bases, with 20 bases between the two germline ends. The CDR3 sequence is 17 residues long. The CDR3 region is CASSGRWESATGNTIYF. Written as DNA, the CDR3 is TGTGCCAGCAGTGGCCGGTGGGAAAGCGCAACAGGAAACACCATATATTTT.

This clone was counted a single time. The V call is TRBV6-5, the J call TRBJ2-1, with 11 nucleotides matching TRBD2. The CDR3 loop spans 16 amino acids. The V gene end was trimmed by 3 bases and the J gene end by 4 bases; junction bases not matched to a gene: 5. Germline CDR1 and CDR2: MNHEY and SVGAGI. CDR3 nucleotides: TGTGCCAGCAGTTATCGGACTAGCGGGTCGTACAATGAGCAGTTCTTC. This codes for CASSYRTSGSYNEQFF.

The CDR3 coding sequence is TGTGCCAGCAGCTTACTAGCGGGTACTACCTACAATGAGCAGTTCTTC. Residues: CASSLLAGTTYNEQFF. V usage is TRBV7-3 and J usage is TRBJ2-1; 8 bases line up with TRBD2. The CDR3 is made up of 16 amino acids. Per germline, CDR1 SGHTA and CDR2 FQGTGA. Losses at the gene ends were 2 bases for V and 2 bases for J; bases not matched to a gene: 5.

This chain uses TRBV2 with TRBJ2-3; 8 bases fit TRBD1. Germline V lookup: CDR1 SNHLY, CDR2 FYNNEI. With 11 bases clipped from V and 3 bases from J, the junction kept 10 bases outside the gene matches. The length of the CDR3 is 14 residues. The CDR3 DNA is TGTGCCGGAAGAATGGACAGGGCGACAGATACGCAGTATTTT. Protein: CAGRMDRATDTQYF.

This clone was observed a single time. The J gene is TRBJ2-7, the V gene TRBV28, with 8 nucleotides matching TRBD1. V shed 8 bases, J shed 1 base, and the junction held 7 bases outside the gene matches. The CDR3 contains 14 residues. From germline, CDR1 is MDHEN and CDR2 SYDVKM. The CDR3 DNA reads as TGTGCCAGCGGGGTTGGACAGGGTTCCTACGAGCAGTACTTC. It codes for CASGVGQGSYEQYF.

V and J are TRBV2 and TRBJ2-5; no definite D call. The DNA end is a closer match to TRBJ2-7, so the J assignment may be wrong. In germline, CDR1 is SNHLY, CDR2 FYNNEI. CDR3 length: 12 amino acids. CDR3 DNA sequence: TGTGCCGGTCGGGCCGGCTCCTACGAGCAGTACTTC. As protein: CAGRAGSYEQYF.

This clone was detected once. The chain links TRBV19 to TRBJ2-1; D not resolved. Germline CDR1 and CDR2: LNHDA and SQIVND (reference sequence). The V gene lost 5 bases and the J gene lost 4 bases, with 6 bases spanning the gap. This CDR3 has 12 residues. CDR3 loop: CASSPRYNEQFF. Written as DNA, the CDR3 is TGTGCCAGTAGTCCCAGGTACAATGAGCAGTTCTTC.

This sequence joins TRBV2 and TRBJ2-7, with TRBD2 matching 9 bases. The V and J ends lost 5 bases and 0 bases, in that order; junction bases with no gene match: 5. This CDR3 region has 15 residues. CDR1 and CDR2 (germline): SNHLY, FYNNEI. The CDR3 nucleotides read TGTGCCAGCAGTCAGCGGGAGGAGAGCTCCTACGAGCAGTACTTC. The encoded protein is CASSQREESSYEQYF.

The gene calls are TRBV6-1 and TRBJ2-7, with TRBD2 as a possible D gene (6 bases). CDR3 length: 14 residues. The V end lost 4 bases, the J end lost 2 bases, and 12 bases lay between the germline ends. Looked up from germline, CDR1 is MNHNS and CDR2 is SASEGT. CDR3 amino acids: CASSGGTYTYEQYF. The CDR3, as DNA: TGTGCCAGCAGTGGAGGGACTTATACCTACGAGCAGTACTTC.

The V call is TRBV28, the J call TRBJ1-3, with 9 bases matching TRBD1. V dropped 6 bases and J dropped 0; count of bases not matched to a gene: 6. The CDR3 runs 16 residues. Germline V lookup: CDR1 MDHEN, CDR2 SYDVKM. The CDR3 sequence: CASSTPGQGSGNTIYF. CDR3 sequence (DNA): TGTGCCAGCAGCACGCCGGGACAGGGCTCTGGAAACACCATATATTTT.

This chain connects TRBV21-1 to TRBJ2-7; TRBD2, the D gene given by the table, was not confirmed from the DNA. TRBV21-1 is recorded as a pseudogene. The CDR3 has 11 residues. CDR3 coding DNA: TGTGCCAGCAGATCGTTCCACGAGCAGTACTTC. Its translation is CASRSFHEQYF.

CDR3 loop: CASSSGDRGGYHEQFF. Here the CDR3 DNA reads TGTGCCAGCAGCTCAGGGGACAGGGGGGGTTACCATGAGCAGTTCTTC. The rearrangement joins TRBV7-9 to TRBJ2-1; 11 nucleotides agree with TRBD1. V dropped 4 bases and J dropped 8; count of bases not matched to a gene: 10. CDR1 and CDR2 from the germline V gene are SEHNR and FQNEAQ (reference sequence). CDR3 size: 16 residues.

A single count supports this clone. The V call is TRBV5-1, the J call TRBJ2-3; 13 nucleotides line up with TRBD2. Trimming removed 4 bases from V and 2 bases from J; junction bases left unmatched: 7. There are 17 residues in the CDR3. CDR1 is SGHRS and CDR2 is YFSETQ in the germline V gene. CDR3 region: CASSGGTSGDFTDTQYF. The DNA of the CDR3 is TGCGCCAGCAGCGGAGGGACTAGCGGGGATTTCACAGATACGCAGTATTTT.

This clone has a handful of counts. The chain is built from TRBV4-1 and TRBJ1-1; D gene unclear. Deletions cut 0 bases from V and 3 bases from J, with 5 bases between. This CDR3 is 13 amino acids long. Germline loops: CDR1 MGHRA, CDR2 YSYEKL. The CDR3 here is CASSQDPDTEAFF. The CDR3 bases are TGCGCCAGCAGCCAAGACCCCGACACTGAAGCTTTCTTT.

This clone was detected once. The gene calls are TRBV10-2 and TRBJ1-1; 7 bases match TRBD1. From germline, CDR1 is WSHSY and CDR2 SAAADI. V lost 1 base, J lost 5 bases, and 10 bases stayed unmatched. The CDR3 runs to 16 residues. The CDR3 here is CASSELQGPLSTEAFF. The CDR3 DNA is TGCGCCAGCAGTGAGTTACAGGGGCCCTTGAGTACTGAAGCTTTCTTT.

Turning to this clone: Other DNA variants within this sample encode the same CDR3. The rearrangement links TRBV6-5 to TRBJ2-2; no reliable D call. Trimming shortened V by 6 bases and J by 4 bases, and 3 bases separated the two germline ends. The CDR3 is 11 residues long. Germline loops: CDR1 MNHEY, CDR2 SVGAGI. The CDR3 DNA reads TGTGCCAGCAGCTTCACCGGGGAGCTGTTTTTT. It encodes CASSFTGELFF.

J is TRBJ2-1 and V is TRBV4-1, with TRBD2 matching 11 bases. V lost 4 bases, J lost 5 bases, and 10 bases stayed unmatched. The germline V gene encodes CDR1 MGHRA and CDR2 YSYEKL. The CDR3 runs 17 residues. Here the CDR3 DNA reads TGCGCCAGCAGCCCGACTAGGGCGACTAGCGGGAACAATGAGCAGTTCTTC. Its translation: CASSPTRATSGNNEQFF.

Worth noting for this clone: Sequence at one end of the junction differs from germline and may be a read error. The chain couples TRBV7-2 to TRBJ2-1, with D possibly matching TRBD2 (6 bases). The germline CDR1 and CDR2 sequences are SGHTA and FQGNSA. CDR3 length: 13 residues. The CDR3 protein is CASSTTGVGSGLF. The CDR3 region has the DNA TGTGCCAGCAGCACAACCGGTGTCGGGAGCGGTCTCTTC.

CDR3 DNA sequence: TGTGCCAGTTGGTTAGGATATGGCTACACCTTC. It is translated as CASWLGYGYTF. The chain employs TRBV19 and TRBJ1-2; D remains ambiguous. V lost 8 bases and J lost 5, with 9 bases in between. CDR3 length: 11 residues. CDR1 is LNHDA, CDR2 SQIVND, per germline (reference sequence).

This clone was picked up one time. This chain joins TRBV19 and TRBJ2-5; 7 bases are shared with TRBD1. Losses at the gene ends were 6 bases for V and 1 base for J; bases not matched to a gene: 2. Germline V gives CDR1 LNHDA, CDR2 SQIVND (reference sequence). The CDR3 length is 13 residues. The CDR3 protein is CASSRDSQETQYF. The CDR3 bases are TGTGCCAGTAGCCGGGACAGCCAAGAGACCCAGTACTTC.